A single sample gave rise to the 16 T cell receptor beta chains below, sequenced in a study of T cell changes during pregnancy in multiple sclerosis. The protocol was immunoSEQ multiplex PCR, while the TCRdb copy is restricted to in-frame clones and leaves out a portion. The data contain about 68,000 clones, over 75% of them singletons. Specimen: peripheral blood, collected in the third trimester of pregnancy. Receptors originate from a female donor with multiple sclerosis, enrolled in a pregnancy study.

V and J are TRBV29-1 and TRBJ1-2; D is possibly TRBD1 (6 bases). The CDR3 length is 13 residues. Germline loops: CDR1 SQVTM, CDR2 ANQGSEA. Trimming shortened V by 8 bases and J by 4 bases, and 17 bases separated the two germline ends. CDR3 sequence reads: CSSRITGSYGYTF. Here the CDR3 DNA reads TGCAGCTCCAGAATTACAGGGAGCTATGGCTACACCTTC.

The chain is built from TRBV27 and TRBJ2-5, with TRBD1 matching over 8 bases. The J call may be wrong; the DNA end is better matched by TRBJ2-7. Germline V gives CDR1 MNHEY, CDR2 SMNVEV (reference sequence). The CDR3 runs 15 residues. CDR3 bases: TGTGCCAGCAGTTTCCTACCCGGACAGGGCTACGAGCAGTACTTC. Residues: CASSFLPGQGYEQYF.

In this sample, this clone turned up once. This rearrangement joins TRBV5-1 to TRBJ2-2, with 8 positions matching TRBD2. The germline gives CDR1 SGHRS, CDR2 YFSETQ. The V and J ends lost 1 base and 3 bases, in that order; junction bases with no gene match: 5. This CDR3 comprises 16 residues. DNA for the CDR3: TGCGCCAGCAGCTTGTCCGGGACTAGGGACACCGGGGAGCTGTTTTTT. Residues: CASSLSGTRDTGELFF.

The chain employs TRBV2 and TRBJ1-6; 10 nucleotides line up with TRBD1. Germline loops: CDR1 SNHLY, CDR2 FYNNEI. The CDR3 spans 15 residues. The V segment lost 6 bases and the J segment 4 bases; nucleotides outside the gene matches: 3. Here the CDR3 DNA reads TGTGCCAGCAGGCCGGGACAGGGGTATAATTCACCCCTCCACTTT. It codes for CASRPGQGYNSPLHF. Drawing the rest from reference TRBV2 and TRBJ1-6, the complete variable domain is EPEVTQTPSHQVTQMGQEVILRCVPISNHLYFYWYRQILGQKVEFLVSFYNNEISEKSEIFDDQFSVERPDGSNFTLKIRSTKLEDSAMYFCASRPGQGYNSPLHFGNGTRLTVT.

The chain joins TRBV5-1 to TRBJ1-6; D unclear. Trimming shortened V by 4 bases and J by 10 bases, and 15 bases separated the two germline ends. CDR1 is SGHRS, CDR2 YFSETQ, per germline. The CDR3 has 14 residues. In DNA form, the CDR3 reads TGCGCCAGCAGCCCCGGGAGACGAGAGTCACCCCTCCACTTT. Translating gives CASSPGRRESPLHF.

This chain links TRBV10-2 with TRBJ1-3; no definite D call. The V and J ends lost 3 bases and 0 bases respectively, with 9 bases between them. The CDR3 has 15 residues. Germline V gene data show CDR1 as WSHSY and CDR2 as SAAADI. The CDR3 loop is CASSDGDFSGNTIYF. The CDR3 nucleotides are TGCGCCAGCAGTGACGGGGATTTCTCTGGAAACACCATATATTTT.

V and J are TRBV18 and TRBJ2-2; TRBD1 matches 9 bases. The CDR3 consists of 18 residues. The germline V gene has CDR1 KGHSH and CDR2 LQKENI. J lost 4 bases, V lost 2 bases, and 11 bases had no gene match. The CDR3 loop is CASSPILGQGKSTGELFF. The CDR3 bases are TGTGCCAGCTCACCAATACTGGGACAGGGTAAAAGCACCGGGGAGCTGTTTTTT.

This clone was counted between two and nine times. This rearrangement joins TRBV6-4 to TRBJ2-3; TRBD2 aligns across 14 bases. CDR3 length: 17 residues. Germline V gene data show CDR1 as MRHNA and CDR2 as SNTAGT. V was clipped by 2 bases and J by 3 bases; unmatched bases: 4. The CDR3 region is CASSDGTSGRMTDTQYF. The CDR3, as DNA: TGTGCCAGCAGTGACGGGACTAGCGGGAGAATGACAGATACGCAGTATTTT.

The chain joins TRBV5-6 to TRBJ2-5, with 7 bases fitting TRBD1. The J call is doubtful: the DNA matches TRBJ2-7 better. This CDR3 contains 14 residues. Looked up from germline, CDR1 is SGHDT and CDR2 is YYEEEE. CDR3 nucleotides: TGTGCCAGCAGCCGGCAGGGGGTGGCCTACGAGCAGTACTTC. The encoded protein is CASSRQGVAYEQYF.

The chain combines TRBV10-3 with TRBJ2-2, with a possible D match to TRBD1 (6 bases). The CDR3 totals 14 residues. V lost 6 bases, J lost 0 bases, and 8 bases lay in between. CDR1 and CDR2 (germline): ENHRY, SYGVKD. The CDR3 DNA is TGTGCCATCAGAACAGGGACGAACACCGGGGAGCTGTTTTTT. The encoded protein is CAIRTGTNTGELFF.

V usage is TRBV5-1 and J usage is TRBJ2-3; TRBD2 agrees at 7 bases. Germline CDR1 is SGHRS and CDR2 is YFSETQ. V trimming: 6 bases; J trimming: 2 bases; junction bases outside the gene matches: 6. The CDR3 sequence is 14 residues long. The DNA of the CDR3 is TGCGCCAGCAAAGGCGGGGGTTTCACAGATACGCAGTATTTT. Its translation is CASKGGGFTDTQYF.

The chain has TRBV13 and TRBJ2-7, with TRBD2 matching over 7 bases. Per the germline V gene, CDR1 is PRHDT and CDR2 is FYEKMQ (reference sequence). The J segment lost 2 bases and the V segment lost 5 bases, leaving 6 bases of the junction unmatched. CDR3 length: 14 residues. The CDR3 sequence is CASSDSRGAYEQYF. The CDR3 nucleotides are TGTGCCAGCAGCGACTCTCGGGGGGCCTACGAGCAGTACTTC.

The V gene is TRBV18, the J gene TRBJ1-4; 11 bases match TRBD1. Trimming at V came to 6 bases and at J to 11 bases, leaving 8 bases not matched to a gene. The CDR3 loop spans 14 amino acids. CDR1 and CDR2 (germline): KGHSH, LQKENI. Here the CDR3 reads CASSTGTGGQKLFF. CDR3 nucleotides: TGTGCCAGCTCGACCGGGACAGGGGGACAGAAACTGTTTTTT.

V and J are TRBV7-9 and TRBJ1-1; D is undetermined. CDR1 and CDR2 (germline): SEHNR, FQNEAQ (reference sequence). Trimming stripped 2 bases from V and 8 bases from J, with 6 bases between. The CDR3 is made up of 11 amino acids. The CDR3 loop is CASSLSREAFF. Here the CDR3 DNA reads TGTGCCAGCAGCTTATCCAGAGAAGCTTTCTTT.

CDR3 sequence (DNA): TGTGCCAGCAGTTTGAGACAGGATGGTGCCGGGGAGCTGTTTTTT. Encoded protein: CASSLRQDGAGELFF. This chain uses TRBV27 with TRBJ2-2, with D maybe TRBD1 (6 bases). The V gene lost 3 bases and the J gene lost 6 bases, with 14 bases spanning the gap. Germline CDR1 and CDR2: MNHEY and SMNVEV (reference sequence). The CDR3 consists of 15 residues.

The rearrangement joins TRBV5-1 to TRBJ2-1; 10 nucleotides align to TRBD1. The CDR3 length is 14 residues. V was pared by 9 bases and J by 4 bases, with 7 bases of the junction left unmatched. Germline V CDR1 and CDR2: SGHRS, YFSETQ. DNA of the CDR3: TGCGCCACCTCCGGGACAGGGGAATACAATGAGCAGTTCTTC. Residues: CATSGTGEYNEQFF.